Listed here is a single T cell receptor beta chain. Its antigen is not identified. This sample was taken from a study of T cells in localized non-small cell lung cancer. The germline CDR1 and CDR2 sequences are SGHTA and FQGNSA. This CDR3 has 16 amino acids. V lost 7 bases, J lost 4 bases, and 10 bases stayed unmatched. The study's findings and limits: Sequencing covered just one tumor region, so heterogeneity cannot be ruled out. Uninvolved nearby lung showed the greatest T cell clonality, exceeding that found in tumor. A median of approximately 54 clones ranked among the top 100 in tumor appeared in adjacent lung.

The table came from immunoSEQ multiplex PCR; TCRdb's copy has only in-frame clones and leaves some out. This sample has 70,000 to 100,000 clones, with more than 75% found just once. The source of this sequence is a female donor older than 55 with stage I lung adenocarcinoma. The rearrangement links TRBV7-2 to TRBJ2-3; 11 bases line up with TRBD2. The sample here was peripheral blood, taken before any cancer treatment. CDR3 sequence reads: CASTPFSGRAADTQYF. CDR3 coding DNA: TGTGCCAGCACCCCCTTTAGCGGGAGGGCGGCAGATACGCAGTATTTT. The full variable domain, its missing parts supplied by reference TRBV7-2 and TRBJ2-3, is GAGVSQSPSNKVTEKGKDVELRCDPISGHTALYWYRQSLGQGLEFLIYFQGNSAPDKSGLPSDRFSAERTGGSVSTLTIQRTQQEDSAVYLCASTPFSGRAADTQYFGPGTRLTVL.